These 7 T cell receptor beta chains came from one sample sequenced in a study of chemoradiotherapy in HPV16-positive cancers. Clones were sequenced by immunoSEQ multiplex PCR, and TCRdb holds only the in-frame ones, with some missing. The sample contains approximately 12,000 clones, 90% of which appear only once. Specimen collection occurred from a patient who underwent chemoradiotherapy. The receptors were sampled from a human donor with HPV-associated anogenital cancer.

The chain links TRBV4-2 to TRBJ2-6, with D uncertain. The germline V gene has CDR1 LGHNA and CDR2 YNFKEQ. The CDR3 consists of 14 residues. V lost 4 bases, J lost 4 bases, and 8 bases lay in between. The CDR3, as DNA: TGTGCCAGCAGCCCGAACCTAGGGGCCAACGTCCTGACTTTC. This encodes CASSPNLGANVLTF.

This clone was found a few times. V usage is TRBV14 and J usage is TRBJ2-2; no clear D. Germline lookup yields CDR1 SGHDN and CDR2 FVKESK. V lost 8 bases and J 2 bases, leaving 6 bases between the germline ends. The CDR3 has 12 residues. The CDR3 DNA reads TGTGCCAGCCGCCCAAACACCGGGGAGCTGTTTTTT. It encodes CASRPNTGELFF.

This clone was counted once. The V and J genes are TRBV19 and TRBJ1-1; D remains ambiguous. CDR1 and CDR2 from the germline V gene are LNHDA and SQIVND (reference sequence). The ends were cut back, 7 bases at V and 5 bases at J, with 17 bases in the middle. CDR3 length equals 14 residues. This CDR3 is CASTRFETGTEAFF. CDR3 nucleotide sequence: TGTGCCAGTACCCGGTTTGAGACGGGGACTGAAGCTTTCTTT.

The CDR3 is CASSQGAGATGELFF. The CDR3 bases are TGTGCCAGCAGCCAGGGCGCGGGGGCTACCGGGGAGCTGTTTTTT. This chain connects TRBV14 to TRBJ2-2; D perhaps matches TRBD2 (7 bases). Germline loops: CDR1 SGHDN, CDR2 FVKESK. V lost 3 bases, J lost 5 bases, and 13 bases lay in between. The CDR3 runs 15 residues.

The gene calls are TRBV19 and TRBJ2-3; 7 positions match TRBD2. V trimming: 10 bases; J trimming: 3 bases; junction bases outside the gene matches: 7. The germline gives CDR1 LNHDA, CDR2 SQIVND (reference sequence). The CDR3 is 13 amino acids. The CDR3 DNA reads TGTGCCACCAGCAGCGGGATGACAGATACGCAGTATTTT. This codes for CATSSGMTDTQYF.

The J gene is TRBJ2-2, the V gene TRBV6-6; 7 bases align to TRBD2. Germline V gene data show CDR1 as MNHNY and CDR2 as SVGAGI (reference sequence). The CDR3 runs to 15 residues. Trimming took 7 bases from V and 5 from J; bases not matched to a gene: 10. The CDR3 DNA follows: TGTGCCAGCACTTGGGGCGGGAGCGGAACCGGGGAGCTGTTTTTT. Its translation is CASTWGGSGTGELFF.

The V and J genes are TRBV2 and TRBJ1-5; 7 nucleotides match TRBD1. J lost 3 bases, V lost 6 bases, and 5 bases had no gene match. This CDR3 spans 14 amino acids. Germline CDR1 SNHLY, CDR2 FYNNEI. The CDR3, as DNA: TGTGCCAGCAGAGCTACAGGGGTCAATCAGCCCCAGCATTTT. This translates into CASRATGVNQPQHF.